These 2 T cell receptor beta chains came from one sample sequenced in a study of CD4+ T cells in melanoma. Repertoires were generated with immunoSEQ multiplex PCR, while TCRdb's copy carries only in-frame clones and drops some. The sample lists tens of thousands of clones; around 80% were seen once. These receptors all stem from a human donor with melanoma.

The chain has TRBV6-6 and TRBJ1-2; a possible D gene is TRBD1 (6 bases). Per germline, CDR1 MNHNY and CDR2 SVGAGI (reference sequence). Deletions cut 8 bases from V and 6 bases from J, with 7 bases between. This CDR3 comprises 10 residues. The CDR3, as DNA: TGTGCCAGCGCAGGGGATGGCTACACCTTC. This sequence encodes CASAGDGYTF.

The chain uses TRBV7-9 and TRBJ2-7, with D unresolved. Germline loops: CDR1 SEHNR, CDR2 FQNEAQ (reference sequence). The CDR3 spans 10 residues. V lost 3 bases and J lost 6, with 3 bases in between. The CDR3 nucleotides are TGTGCCAGCAGCTTCGGCGAGCAGTACTTC. Protein: CASSFGEQYF.